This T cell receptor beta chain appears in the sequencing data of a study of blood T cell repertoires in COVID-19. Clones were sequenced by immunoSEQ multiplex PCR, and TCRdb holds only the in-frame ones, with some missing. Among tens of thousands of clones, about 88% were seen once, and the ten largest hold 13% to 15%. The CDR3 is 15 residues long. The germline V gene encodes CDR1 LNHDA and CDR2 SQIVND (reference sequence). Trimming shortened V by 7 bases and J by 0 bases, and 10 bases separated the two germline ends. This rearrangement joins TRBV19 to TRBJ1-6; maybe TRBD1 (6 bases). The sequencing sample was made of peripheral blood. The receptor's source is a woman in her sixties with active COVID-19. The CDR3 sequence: CASNHRDSYNSPLHF. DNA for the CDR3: TGTGCCAGTAATCACAGGGACTCCTATAATTCACCCCTCCACTTT.